This T cell receptor beta chain was profiled in a study of chemoradiotherapy in HPV16-positive cancers. Samples were taken several times over chemoradiotherapy. Findings and caveats of the study: Candidate HPV-specific clones and E7-related TCR motifs grew in tumor during treatment.

The assay was immunoSEQ multiplex PCR, and TCRdb's table has in-frame clones only and misses some. Of 3,800 or so clones listed, about 86% are singletons. Concerning this clone itself: Its matching antigen is unknown.

The clonotype comes from a human donor with HPV-associated anogenital cancer. The sample in question was tumor tissue, obtained from a patient who underwent chemoradiotherapy.

This CDR3 is CASSARPGSEQFF. DNA for the CDR3: TGTGCCAGCAGTGCAAGGCCGGGAAGTGAGCAGTTCTTC. This rearrangement joins TRBV6-1 to TRBJ2-1; D is perhaps TRBD2 (5 bases). Trimming removed 4 bases at V and 9 bases at J, with 13 bases between. CDR3 length equals 13 residues. Germline CDR1 reads MNHNS; CDR2 reads SASEGT.